This passage covers 23 T cell receptor beta chains from one sample sequenced in a study of graft-versus-host responses after intestinal transplantation. Libraries were prepared by immunoSEQ multiplex PCR; TCRdb keeps only in-frame clonotypes and omits some of them. This table has about 80,000 clones, 92% appearing once. Specimen: PBMCs, collected 98 days after intestinal transplantation. These receptors all come from a human patient who received an intestinal transplant, so some T cells may come from the graft donor.

The chain recombines TRBV19 with TRBJ2-1; the D gene is possibly TRBD1 (5 bases). Trimming took 0 bases from V and 12 from J, leaving 12 bases between them. There are 13 residues in the CDR3. Per the germline V gene, CDR1 is LNHDA and CDR2 is SQIVND (reference sequence). CDR3 region: CASSIDLQGWQFF. As DNA, the CDR3 is TGTGCCAGTAGTATAGATCTGCAGGGTTGGCAGTTCTTC.

The J gene is TRBJ1-1, the V gene TRBV5-1; D uncertain. The CDR3 length is 13 residues. The V end was cut by 2 bases, the J end by 1 base, with 6 bases between. Germline CDR1 SGHRS, CDR2 YFSETQ. CDR3 in DNA: TGCGCCAGCAGCTTTTCAGGGAACACTGAAGCTTTCTTT. It encodes CASSFSGNTEAFF.

The rearrangement joins TRBV6-5 to TRBJ2-7; the D is unclear. Trimming left V 6 bases short and J 3 bases short, with 9 bases between. The CDR3 spans 12 residues. The germline V gene encodes CDR1 MNHEY and CDR2 SVGAGI. CDR3 in amino acids: CASSFTGYEQYF. As DNA, the CDR3 is TGTGCCAGCAGCTTCACCGGCTACGAGCAGTACTTC.

CDR3 sequence (DNA): TGTGCCAGCAGTTTTTCCGCGGGAGGGCCCTACAATGAGCAGTTCTTC. Residues: CASSFSAGGPYNEQFF. This chain links TRBV27 with TRBJ2-1; 9 bases align to TRBD2. The V segment lost 3 bases and the J segment 2 bases; nucleotides outside the gene matches: 5. This CDR3 has 16 amino acids. The V gene's germline CDR1 is MNHEY and CDR2 SMNVEV (reference sequence).

The chain couples TRBV30 to TRBJ2-7; TRBD1 matches at 11 bases. Per the germline V gene, CDR1 is GTSNPN and CDR2 is SVGIG (reference sequence). The CDR3 is 13 residues long. V shed 8 bases and J 4 bases; nucleotides not matched to a gene: 7. The CDR3 sequence: CAGGTGGKYEQYF. In DNA, the CDR3 is TGTGCCGGGGGGACAGGGGGAAAGTACGAGCAGTACTTC.

This clone was seen once. The CDR3 reads CATSREPEAYEQYF. CDR3 sequence (DNA): TGTGCCACCAGCAGAGAACCAGAAGCCTACGAGCAGTACTTC. This chain connects TRBV15 to TRBJ2-7; D is ambiguous. There are 14 residues in the CDR3. Germline CDR1 and CDR2: LNHNV and YYDKDF (reference sequence). V dropped 0 bases and J dropped 2 bases, with 8 bases sitting between them.

V usage is TRBV11-3 and J usage is TRBJ2-1; D is undetermined. Germline values: CDR1 SGHNT, CDR2 YENEEA. CDR3 length: 12 amino acids. V was trimmed by 2 bases and J by 6 bases, leaving 5 bases between them. CDR3 sequence reads: CASSLLGNEQFF. In nucleotides, the CDR3 is TGTGCCAGCAGCTTACTAGGCAATGAGCAGTTCTTC.

The sample holds one count of this clone. Other nucleotide sequences in the sample specify the same CDR3. CDR3 in amino acids: CASSQGGTEAFF. The CDR3 DNA reads as TGTGCCAGTAGTCAAGGGGGCACTGAAGCTTTCTTT. The chain employs TRBV19 and TRBJ1-1; a possible D gene is TRBD1 (6 bases). The germline V gene has CDR1 LNHDA and CDR2 SQIVND (reference sequence). Deletions cut 5 bases from V and 4 bases from J, with 8 bases between. The CDR3 covers 12 residues.

The V call is TRBV4-1, the J call TRBJ2-1, with 8 bases matching TRBD2. Germline V gene lookup returns CDR1 MGHRA and CDR2 YSYEKL. Trimming took 0 bases from V and 8 from J; bases not matched to a gene: 9. CDR3 length: 16 amino acids. The CDR3 loop is CASSQDGSGIWDEQFF. The CDR3 DNA is TGCGCCAGCAGCCAAGATGGTAGCGGGATTTGGGATGAGCAGTTCTTC.

The genes are TRBV6-1 and TRBJ2-3; no firm D call. V lost 1 base and J lost 3, with 11 bases in between. The germline V gene has CDR1 MNHNS and CDR2 SASEGT. The CDR3 runs 15 residues. The CDR3 nucleotides read TGTGCCAGCAGTGAAGTAAGGGTAAGAACAGATACGCAGTATTTT. This gives the protein CASSEVRVRTDTQYF.

V and J are TRBV29-1 and TRBJ1-1; maybe TRBD1 (6 bases). The V end lost 1 base, the J end lost 5 bases, and 11 bases lay between the germline ends. Per germline, CDR1 SQVTM and CDR2 ANQGSEA. The CDR3 runs 13 residues. Here the CDR3 DNA reads TGCAGCGTTGAAGGGGGGCAGGCTACTGAAGCTTTCTTT. This gives the protein CSVEGGQATEAFF.

V is TRBV4-1 and J is TRBJ1-1; D unclear. Trimming pared 2 bases from V and 0 bases from J, leaving 7 bases between. Germline values: CDR1 MGHRA, CDR2 YSYEKL. The CDR3 is 14 residues long. For the CDR3, the DNA is TGCGCCAGCAGCCAAACACCGATGAACACTGAAGCTTTCTTT. This sequence encodes CASSQTPMNTEAFF.

The V call is TRBV19, the J call TRBJ2-2; perhaps TRBD2 as D (6 bases). CDR1 LNHDA and CDR2 SQIVND come from the germline V gene (reference sequence). Trimming took off 2 bases at V and 7 bases at J, with 14 bases between the two ends. The CDR3 spans 15 residues. The CDR3 region has the DNA TGTGCCAGTAGTATAACCCTGGGAGGAGGCGGGGAGCTGTTTTTT. Translation gives CASSITLGGGGELFF.

V and J are TRBV6-1 and TRBJ1-2; 7 bases are a match to TRBD1. Germline-derived CDR1 and CDR2 are MNHNS and SASEGT. After removal of 7 bases from V and 2 bases from J, the junction contained 10 bases not matched to a gene. CDR3 size: 15 residues. CDR3 residues: CASTRAWDSNYGYTF. The CDR3 DNA sequence: TGTGCCAGCACCAGAGCTTGGGACAGCAACTATGGCTACACCTTC.

The chain combines TRBV10-3 with TRBJ2-5; D perhaps matches TRBD1 (6 bases). The length of the CDR3 is 11 residues. Germline loops: CDR1 ENHRY, CDR2 SYGVKD. V dropped 11 bases and J dropped 12 bases, with 19 bases sitting between them. The CDR3 nucleotides are TGTGCCGCCCCGGGTTTGGGACACAAGTACTTC. It translates to CAAPGLGHKYF.

This clone was recorded a few times. The chain has TRBV6-1 and TRBJ2-1, with TRBD2 matching over 10 bases. The germline V gene encodes CDR1 MNHNS and CDR2 SASEGT. Unmatched junction bases numbered 1, after V lost 4 bases and J lost 1 base. The CDR3 totals 15 residues. The CDR3 spells CASSGGLASYNEQFF. The CDR3 region has the DNA TGTGCCAGCAGTGGGGGACTAGCGTCCTACAATGAGCAGTTCTTC.

The chain links TRBV7-9 to TRBJ2-5, with 11 bases aligning to TRBD2. The length of the CDR3 is 14 residues. Germline V lookup: CDR1 SEHNR, CDR2 FQNEAQ (reference sequence). Trimming took 8 bases from V and 5 from J; bases not matched to a gene: 7. The CDR3 nucleotides read TGTGCCAGCGGGTCTAGCGGGGGGCGGGAGACCCAGTACTTC. Encoded protein: CASGSSGGRETQYF.

The chain recombines TRBV10-3 with TRBJ2-3, with D perhaps being TRBD1 or TRBD2 (7 bases each). Germline V gives CDR1 ENHRY, CDR2 SYGVKD. V lost 4 bases to trimming and J lost 3 bases, with 23 bases between them. The CDR3 runs 18 residues. The CDR3 is CAISGLREAGGETDTQYF. The CDR3 bases are TGTGCCATCAGTGGCCTACGGGAGGCAGGGGGAGAGACAGATACGCAGTATTTT.

V and J are TRBV2 and TRBJ1-1, with a weak D call TRBD1 (5 bases). This CDR3 spans 12 amino acids. Germline V CDR1 and CDR2: SNHLY, FYNNEI. The V end lost 3 bases, the J end lost 3 bases, and 5 bases lay between the germline ends. CDR3: CASSEGDTEAFF. In nucleotides, the CDR3 is TGTGCCAGCAGTGAGGGGGACACTGAAGCTTTCTTT.

The V call is TRBV19, the J call TRBJ2-4; D is unclear. Looked up from germline, CDR1 is LNHDA and CDR2 is SQIVND (reference sequence). Trimming shortened V by 1 base and J by 0 bases, and 4 bases separated the two germline ends. This CDR3 is built from 14 residues. CDR3 DNA sequence: TGTGCCAGTAGTATAGGGACAGCCAAAAACATTCAGTACTTC. This sequence encodes CASSIGTAKNIQYF.

The rearrangement links TRBV7-9 to TRBJ2-7; 10 bases line up with TRBD2. The CDR3 has 15 residues. The germline gives CDR1 SEHNR, CDR2 FQNEAQ (reference sequence). The V and J ends lost 1 base and 6 bases, in that order; junction bases with no gene match: 6. CDR3 coding DNA: TGTGCCAGCAGCTTAGTGCTAGCGGGGGTTCTCGAGCAGTACTTC. Protein: CASSLVLAGVLEQYF.

This clone was counted between two and nine times. This chain connects TRBV5-1 to TRBJ2-7, with D possibly being TRBD1 (6 bases). Per the germline V gene, CDR1 is SGHRS and CDR2 is YFSETQ. The germline V and J ends were trimmed by 4 bases and 0 bases, with 14 bases remaining between them. This CDR3 is built from 15 residues. CDR3 in DNA: TGCGCCAGCAGCCCTTTTGGACAGATCTCCTACGAGCAGTACTTC. It yields the protein CASSPFGQISYEQYF.

The chain is built from TRBV6-5 and TRBJ2-7; 9 positions match TRBD1. Germline V gene lookup returns CDR1 MNHEY and CDR2 SVGAGI. The CDR3 contains 16 residues. V was pared by 2 bases and J by 4 bases, with 9 bases of the junction left unmatched. DNA of the CDR3: TGTGCCAGCAGTTACGGTATATCGGACAGGGGATACGAGCAGTACTTC. This translates into CASSYGISDRGYEQYF.